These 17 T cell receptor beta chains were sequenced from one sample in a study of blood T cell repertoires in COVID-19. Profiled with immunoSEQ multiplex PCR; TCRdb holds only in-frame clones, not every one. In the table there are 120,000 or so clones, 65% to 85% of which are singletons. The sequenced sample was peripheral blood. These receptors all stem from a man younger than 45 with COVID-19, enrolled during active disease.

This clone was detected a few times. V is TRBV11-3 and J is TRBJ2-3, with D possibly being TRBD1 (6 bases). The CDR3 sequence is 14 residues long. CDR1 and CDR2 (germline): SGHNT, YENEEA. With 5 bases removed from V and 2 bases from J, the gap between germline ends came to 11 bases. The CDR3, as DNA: TGTGCCAGCAGCCCTGGACAGTACACAGATACGCAGTATTTT. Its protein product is CASSPGQYTDTQYF. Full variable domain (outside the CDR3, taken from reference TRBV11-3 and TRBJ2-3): EAGVVQSPRYKIIEKKQPVAFWCNPISGHNTLYWYLQNLGQGPELLIRYENEEAVDDSQLPKDRFSAERLKGVDSTLKIQPAELGDSAVYLCASSPGQYTDTQYFGPGTRLTVL.

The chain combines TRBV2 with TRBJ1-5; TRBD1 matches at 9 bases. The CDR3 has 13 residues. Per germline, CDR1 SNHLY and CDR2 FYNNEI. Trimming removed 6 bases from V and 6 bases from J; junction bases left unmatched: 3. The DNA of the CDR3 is TGTGCCAGCAGGGGACAGGGAGGTCAGCCCCAGCATTTT. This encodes CASRGQGGQPQHF. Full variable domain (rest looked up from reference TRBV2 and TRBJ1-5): EPEVTQTPSHQVTQMGQEVILRCVPISNHLYFYWYRQILGQKVEFLVSFYNNEISEKSEIFDDQFSVERPDGSNFTLKIRSTKLEDSAMYFCASRGQGGQPQHFGDGTRLSIL.

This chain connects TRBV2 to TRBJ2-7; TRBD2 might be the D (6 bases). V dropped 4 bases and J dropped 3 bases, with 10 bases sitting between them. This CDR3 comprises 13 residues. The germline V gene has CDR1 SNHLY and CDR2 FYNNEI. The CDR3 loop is CASSGPGDYEQYF. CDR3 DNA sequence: TGTGCCAGCAGTGGACCGGGGGACTACGAGCAGTACTTC.

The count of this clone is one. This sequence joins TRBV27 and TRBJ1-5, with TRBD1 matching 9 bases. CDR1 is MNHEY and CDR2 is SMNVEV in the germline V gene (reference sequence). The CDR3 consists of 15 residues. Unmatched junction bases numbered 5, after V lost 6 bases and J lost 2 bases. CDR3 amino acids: CASSPDRGGNQPQHF. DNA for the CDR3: TGTGCCAGCAGCCCGGACAGGGGTGGCAATCAGCCCCAGCATTTT.

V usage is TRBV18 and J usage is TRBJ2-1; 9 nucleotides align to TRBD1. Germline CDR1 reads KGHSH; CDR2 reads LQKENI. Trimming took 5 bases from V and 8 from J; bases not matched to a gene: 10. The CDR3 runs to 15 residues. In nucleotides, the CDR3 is TGTGCCAGCTCAAATCCGGGACAGGGAATTCATGAGCAGTTCTTC. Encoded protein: CASSNPGQGIHEQFF.

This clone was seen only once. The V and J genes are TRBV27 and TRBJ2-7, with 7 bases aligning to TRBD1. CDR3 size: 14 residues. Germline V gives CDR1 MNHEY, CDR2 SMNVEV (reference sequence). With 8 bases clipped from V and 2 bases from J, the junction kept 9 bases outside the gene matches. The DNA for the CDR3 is TGTGCCAGCGGATGGACAGGAAGGCCCTACGAGCAGTACTTC. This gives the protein CASGWTGRPYEQYF.

As DNA, the CDR3 is TGTGCCAGCAGCCCCTGGGACAGCTCCTACGAGCAGTACTTC. This translates into CASSPWDSSYEQYF. The chain recombines TRBV3-1 (or the pseudogene TRBV3-2) with TRBJ2-7; TRBD1 aligns across 7 bases. Germline V gene sequence: CDR1 LGHDT, CDR2 YNNKEL (reference sequence). J gave up 0 bases and V 4 bases, and 3 bases lay outside the gene matches. The CDR3 sequence is 14 residues long.

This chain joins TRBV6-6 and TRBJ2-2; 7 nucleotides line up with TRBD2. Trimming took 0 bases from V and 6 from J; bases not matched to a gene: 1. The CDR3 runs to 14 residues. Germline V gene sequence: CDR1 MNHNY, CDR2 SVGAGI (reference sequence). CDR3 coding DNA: TGTGCCAGCAGTTACTCAACTAGCGCCGGGGAGCTGTTTTTT. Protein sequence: CASSYSTSAGELFF.

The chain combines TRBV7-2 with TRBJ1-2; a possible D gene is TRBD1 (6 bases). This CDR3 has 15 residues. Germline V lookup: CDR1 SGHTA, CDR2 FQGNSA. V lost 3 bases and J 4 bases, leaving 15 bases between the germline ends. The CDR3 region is CASSFRRGSGYGYTF. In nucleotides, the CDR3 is TGTGCCAGCAGCTTTAGAAGGGGGTCCGGCTATGGCTACACCTTC.

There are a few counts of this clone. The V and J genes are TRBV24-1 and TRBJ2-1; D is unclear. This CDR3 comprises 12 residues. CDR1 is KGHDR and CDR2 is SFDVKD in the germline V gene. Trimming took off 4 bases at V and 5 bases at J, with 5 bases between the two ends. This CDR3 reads CATSDANNEQFF. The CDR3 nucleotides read TGTGCCACCAGTGACGCGAACAATGAGCAGTTCTTC.

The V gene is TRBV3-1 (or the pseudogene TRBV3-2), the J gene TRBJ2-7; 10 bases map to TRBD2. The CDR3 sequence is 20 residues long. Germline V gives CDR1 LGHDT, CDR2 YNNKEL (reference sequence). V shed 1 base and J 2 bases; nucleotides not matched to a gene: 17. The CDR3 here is CASSQVERLGAGGYTYEQYF. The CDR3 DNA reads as TGTGCCAGCAGCCAAGTGGAACGTTTAGGAGCGGGGGGGTATACCTACGAGCAGTACTTC.

This CDR3 is CASSRQVEGVNIQYF. The CDR3 DNA is TGTGCCAGCAGCCGTCAAGTCGAAGGAGTGAACATTCAGTACTTC. The chain employs TRBV4-2 and TRBJ2-4; D uncertain. Trimming pared 4 bases from V and 7 bases from J, leaving 17 bases between. In germline, CDR1 is LGHNA, CDR2 YNFKEQ. This CDR3 contains 15 residues.

The CDR3 DNA sequence: TGTGCCAGCAGCCGCCGAGACACTGAAGCTTTCTTT. It codes for CASSRRDTEAFF. The rearrangement uses TRBV11-3 and TRBJ1-1; D gene ambiguous. V shed 5 bases and J shed 3 bases, with 7 bases lying between them. This CDR3 is 12 amino acids long. CDR1 is SGHNT, CDR2 YENEEA, per germline. Full variable domain (outside the CDR3, taken from reference TRBV11-3 and TRBJ1-1): EAGVVQSPRYKIIEKKQPVAFWCNPISGHNTLYWYLQNLGQGPELLIRYENEEAVDDSQLPKDRFSAERLKGVDSTLKIQPAELGDSAVYLCASSRRDTEAFFGQGTRLTVV.

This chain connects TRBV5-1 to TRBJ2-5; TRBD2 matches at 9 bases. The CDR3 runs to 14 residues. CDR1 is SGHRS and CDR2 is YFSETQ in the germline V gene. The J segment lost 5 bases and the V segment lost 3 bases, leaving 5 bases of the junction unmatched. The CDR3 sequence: CASSYSGGSETQYF. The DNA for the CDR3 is TGCGCCAGCAGCTATAGCGGGGGTAGCGAGACCCAGTACTTC.

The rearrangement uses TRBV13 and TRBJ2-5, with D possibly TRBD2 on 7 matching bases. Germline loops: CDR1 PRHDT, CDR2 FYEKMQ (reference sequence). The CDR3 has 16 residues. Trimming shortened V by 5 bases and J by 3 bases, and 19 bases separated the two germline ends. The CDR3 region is CASSPRGAGLKETQYF. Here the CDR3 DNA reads TGTGCCAGCAGCCCCCGGGGGGCGGGGTTAAAAGAGACCCAGTACTTC.

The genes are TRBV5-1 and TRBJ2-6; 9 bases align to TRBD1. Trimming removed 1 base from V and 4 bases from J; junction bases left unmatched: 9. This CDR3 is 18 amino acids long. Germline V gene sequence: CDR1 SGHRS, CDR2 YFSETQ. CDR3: CASSLRGTGSSGANVLTF. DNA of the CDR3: TGCGCCAGCAGCTTGAGGGGGACAGGGAGTAGCGGGGCCAACGTCCTGACTTTC. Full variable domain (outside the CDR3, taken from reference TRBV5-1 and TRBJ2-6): KAGVTQTPRYLIKTRGQQVTLSCSPISGHRSVSWYQQTPGQGLQFLFEYFSETQRNKGNFPGRFSGRQFSNSRSEMNVSTLELGDSALYLCASSLRGTGSSGANVLTFGAGSRLTVL.

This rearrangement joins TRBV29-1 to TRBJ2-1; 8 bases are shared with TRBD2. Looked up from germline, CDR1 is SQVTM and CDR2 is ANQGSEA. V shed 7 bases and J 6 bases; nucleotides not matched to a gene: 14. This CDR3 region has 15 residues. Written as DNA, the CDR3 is TGCAGCGGGGAGGGGGTAGCGGGACTGAGCAATGAGCAGTTCTTC. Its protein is CSGEGVAGLSNEQFF.